A selection of T cell receptor beta chains follows, all from one sample in a study of OX40 agonist ivuxolimab in advanced cancers. Generated by immunoSEQ multiplex PCR, the TCRdb table keeps only in-frame clones and is missing some. The data contain tens of thousands of clones, 82% of them singletons. The sample in question was CD4+ or CD8+ T cells sorted from blood, obtained in a trial of the OX40 agonist ivuxolimab. The source is an adult with an advanced solid tumor such as melanoma, head and neck, liver or kidney cancer. CDR3s leave out the opening cysteine and the closing phenylalanine or tryptophan. The order of the fields is CDR3 protein, J gene, V gene, D gene. D genes are given only for firm matches.

CDR3: ASSHAGTGNSPLH
J: TRBJ1-6
V: TRBV5-1
D: TRBD1

CDR3: ATVQGALYTQY
J: TRBJ2-3
V: TRBV7-2
D: TRBD1

CDR3: ASRGARQNYGYT
J: TRBJ1-2
V: TRBV19
D: NA

CDR3: ASRHHDRGGYT
J: TRBJ1-2
V: TRBV7-9
D: TRBD1

CDR3: ASSIEELKSEQF
J: TRBJ2-1
V: TRBV19
D: NA

CDR3: ASSLGGGTYEQY
J: TRBJ2-7
V: TRBV7-6
D: NA

CDR3: ASRFGQGYNTGELF
J: TRBJ2-2
V: TRBV28
D: NA

CDR3: ASSELGLGYT
J: TRBJ1-2
V: TRBV10-2
D: NA

CDR3: ASSLVAETQY
J: TRBJ2-5
V: TRBV7-8
D: NA

CDR3: ASRTGTPRNYEQY
J: TRBJ2-7
V: TRBV28
D: NA

CDR3: ASSFSGRAQETQY
J: TRBJ2-5
V: TRBV7-8
D: TRBD2

CDR3: ASSLRLGGIYEQY
J: TRBJ2-7
V: TRBV28
D: NA

CDR3: AWIGGGAGANVLT
J: TRBJ2-6
V: TRBV30
D: NA

CDR3: ASSPAGVLTGELF
J: TRBJ2-2
V: TRBV18
D: NA

CDR3: ASSEGWGRARTGELF
J: TRBJ2-2
V: TRBV6-1
D: NA

CDR3: AWSVLGSANYGYT
J: TRBJ1-2
V: TRBV30
D: NA